The clone carrying this T cell receptor beta chain was found a few times. Produced via immunoSEQ multiplex PCR; TCRdb's table is partial and in-frame only. This table holds 360,000 or so clones, more than 75% found once. The data were taken from a study of blood T cell repertoires in COVID-19. For the study at large: There were acute and convalescent COVID-19 samples, and they came from the United States, Italy and Spain.

Per germline, CDR1 SQVTM and CDR2 ANQGSEA. The CDR3 runs 12 residues. The V end lost 6 bases, the J end lost 6 bases, and 14 bases lay between the germline ends. The chain has TRBV29-1 and TRBJ1-1; possibly TRBD1 for D (5 bases). This receptor was identified in a woman aged 25 to 39 who had recovered from COVID-19. The material sequenced was PBMCs or T cells enriched from blood (not recorded which). The CDR3 region has the DNA TGCAGCGTCCGATGGGGGGGACCTGAAGCTTTCTTT. Its protein is CSVRWGGPEAFF.